This section outlines one T cell receptor (beta chain) sequence together with its context. At one end, the junction sequence differs from germline, possibly due to a read error. The sample comes from a study of CD8+CD57+ T cells in acquired aplastic anemia. Whoever was chosen for sequencing had shown CD8+CD57+ cell expansion by flow cytometry. Germline CDR1 is LNHDA and CDR2 is SQIVND (reference sequence). This CDR3 has 16 amino acids. Genomic DNA served as template for TCR beta VDJ and CDR3 profiling. TCRdb re-derived calls from the reads in MiXCR, one entry per CDR3 protein. The table lists some 200,000 distinct CDR3 sequences, approximately 48% of them singletons.

Sequencing was done on a sample of sorted CD4+, CD8+, or CD8+CD57+ T cells (not recorded which) from PBMCs. The TCR sequence derives from a human donor with aplastic anemia. The rearrangement uses TRBV19 and TRBJ2-7; D is unclear. CDR3 sequence reads: CASSTDPVRAPYEQYF. The CDR3 region has the DNA TGTGCCAGCAGTACCGACCCGGTCCGAGCGCCCTACGAGCAGTACTTC.